These 5 T cell receptor beta chains were sequenced from one sample in a study of blood T cell repertoires in COVID-19. This table comes from immunoSEQ multiplex PCR, and its TCRdb copy is limited to in-frame clones, with some not included. The sample lists approximately 120,000 clones, approximately 81% occurring once. The specimen was peripheral blood. The receptors here all came from a woman aged 50 to 60 with acute or convalescent COVID-19.

A few counts support this clone. V gene TRBV7-9 combines with J gene TRBJ1-5; D not certain. Germline CDR1 and CDR2: SEHNR and FQNEAQ (reference sequence). The length of the CDR3 is 18 residues. V was trimmed by 0 bases and J by 0 bases, leaving 15 bases between them. The CDR3 region is CASSLALSGSYSNQPQHF. CDR3 DNA sequence: TGTGCCAGCAGCTTAGCGCTGTCGGGTAGCTATAGCAATCAGCCCCAGCATTTT.

As concerns this clone: The junction departs from the called germline gene at one end, perhaps through a read error. J is TRBJ2-2 and V is TRBV7-7, with D perhaps TRBD1 (6 bases). Germline V gives CDR1 SSHAT, CDR2 FNYEAQ (reference sequence). The CDR3 has 16 residues. CDR3 residues: CASSLVTGTGTGELFF. The CDR3 DNA reads TGTGCTAGCAGCTTAGTTACAGGGACGGGCACCGGGGAGCTGTTTTTT.

The chain couples TRBV27 to TRBJ2-7; 7 nucleotides match TRBD1. V was clipped by 6 bases and J by 2 bases; unmatched bases: 7. This CDR3 has 14 amino acids. CDR1 is MNHEY, CDR2 SMNVEV, per germline (reference sequence). The CDR3 is CASSIYRGPYEQYF. CDR3 sequence (DNA): TGTGCCAGCAGCATTTACAGGGGTCCCTACGAGCAGTACTTC.

This clone was detected once. This chain connects TRBV20-1 to TRBJ2-5; TRBD2 is a possible D gene (6 bases). V shed 3 bases and J shed 5 bases, with 13 bases lying between them. CDR3 size: 13 residues. Germline CDR1 DFQATT, CDR2 SNEGSKA (reference sequence). CDR3 in DNA: TGCAGTGCTAGTCCTGGCAGCGGGGAGACCCAGTACTTC. Its protein is CSASPGSGETQYF.

The V and J genes are TRBV3-1 (or the pseudogene TRBV3-2) and TRBJ1-1; D not resolved. The CDR3 length is 15 residues. V lost 1 base and J lost 2, with 11 bases in between. CDR1 LGHDT and CDR2 YNNKEL come from the germline V gene (reference sequence). The CDR3 loop is CASSQGAGLNTEAFF. CDR3 sequence (DNA): TGTGCCAGCAGCCAAGGGGCGGGATTAAACACTGAAGCTTTCTTT.